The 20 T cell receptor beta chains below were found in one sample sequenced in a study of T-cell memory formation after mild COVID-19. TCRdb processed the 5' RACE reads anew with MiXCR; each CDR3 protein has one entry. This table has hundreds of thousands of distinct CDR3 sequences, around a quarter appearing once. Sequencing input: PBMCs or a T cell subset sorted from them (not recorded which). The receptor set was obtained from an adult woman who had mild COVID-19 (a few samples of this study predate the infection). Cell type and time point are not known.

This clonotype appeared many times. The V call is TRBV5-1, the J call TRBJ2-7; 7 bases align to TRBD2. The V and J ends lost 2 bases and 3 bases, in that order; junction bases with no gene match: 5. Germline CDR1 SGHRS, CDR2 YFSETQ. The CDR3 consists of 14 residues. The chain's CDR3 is CASSLREAYYEQYF. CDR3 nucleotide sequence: TGCGCCAGCAGCTTACGGGAGGCGTACTACGAGCAGTACTTC.

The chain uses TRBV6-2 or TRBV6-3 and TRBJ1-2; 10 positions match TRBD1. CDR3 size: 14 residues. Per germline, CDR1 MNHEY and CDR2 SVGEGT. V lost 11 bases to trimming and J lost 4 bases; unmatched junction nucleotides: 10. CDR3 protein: CAAIRQGAFYGYTF. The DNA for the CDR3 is TGTGCCGCGATTCGACAGGGGGCCTTCTATGGCTACACCTTC.

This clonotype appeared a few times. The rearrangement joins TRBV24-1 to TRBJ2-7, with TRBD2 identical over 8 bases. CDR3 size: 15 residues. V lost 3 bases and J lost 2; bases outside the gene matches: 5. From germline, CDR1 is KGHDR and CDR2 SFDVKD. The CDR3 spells CATSDPAGGPYEQYF. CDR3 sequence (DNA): TGTGCCACCAGTGATCCCGCGGGGGGCCCCTACGAGCAGTACTTC.

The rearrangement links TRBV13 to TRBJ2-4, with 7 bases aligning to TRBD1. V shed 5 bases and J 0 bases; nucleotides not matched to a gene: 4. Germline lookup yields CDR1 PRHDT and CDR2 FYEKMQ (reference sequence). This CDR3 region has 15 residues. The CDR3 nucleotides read TGTGCCAGCAGCGGGGACAGACTAGCCAAAAACATTCAGTACTTC. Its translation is CASSGDRLAKNIQYF.

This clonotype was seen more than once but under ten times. As DNA, the CDR3 is TGTGCCAGCAGCTCACTCCCGAGCTCCGCAGATACGCAGTATTTT. Translating gives CASSSLPSSADTQYF. The gene calls are TRBV12-1 and TRBJ2-3; TRBD2 is taken as the D call from the table, unchecked against the DNA. TRBV12-1 is flagged as a pseudogene. The CDR3 sequence is 15 residues long.

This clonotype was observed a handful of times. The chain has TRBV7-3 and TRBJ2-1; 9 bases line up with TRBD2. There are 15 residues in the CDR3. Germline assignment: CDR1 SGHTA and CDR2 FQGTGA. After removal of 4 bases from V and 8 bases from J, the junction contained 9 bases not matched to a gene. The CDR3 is CASSSSASGNDEQFF. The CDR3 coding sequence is TGTGCCAGCAGCTCATCAGCTAGCGGGAACGATGAGCAGTTCTTC. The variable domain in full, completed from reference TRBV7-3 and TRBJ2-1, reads GAGVSQTPSNKVTEKGKYVELRCDPISGHTALYWYRQSLGQGPEFLIYFQGTGAADDSGLPNDRFFAVRPEGSVSTLKIQRTERGDSAVYLCASSSSASGNDEQFFGPGTRLTVL.

The CDR3 nucleotides are TGTGCCAGCAGTTACGAGCGGGGGCGACCTGGGGCCAACGTCCTGACTTTC. It is translated as CASSYERGRPGANVLTF. The rearrangement joins TRBV6-5 to TRBJ2-6; 8 bases are shared with TRBD2. CDR1 and CDR2 from the germline V gene are MNHEY and SVGAGI. After removal of 2 bases from V and 2 bases from J, the junction contained 5 bases not matched to a gene. The CDR3 runs 17 residues.

CDR3 in amino acids: CASSPQLRGLAGHNEQFF. CDR3 DNA sequence: TGTGCCAGCAGCCCTCAACTTAGGGGGCTAGCCGGGCACAATGAGCAGTTCTTC. The gene calls are TRBV7-6 and TRBJ2-1; 7 bases are shared with TRBD1. Germline V lookup: CDR1 SGHVS, CDR2 FNYEAQ. This CDR3 region has 18 residues. The junction had 18 bases not matched to a gene; V was cut back by 5 bases and J by 5 bases.

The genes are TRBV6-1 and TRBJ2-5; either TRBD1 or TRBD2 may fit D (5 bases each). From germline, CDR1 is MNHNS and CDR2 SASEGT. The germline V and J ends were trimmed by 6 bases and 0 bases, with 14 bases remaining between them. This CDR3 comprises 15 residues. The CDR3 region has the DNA TGTGCCAGCAGACCCCGGGACCCAAACCAAGAGACCCAGTACTTC. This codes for CASRPRDPNQETQYF.

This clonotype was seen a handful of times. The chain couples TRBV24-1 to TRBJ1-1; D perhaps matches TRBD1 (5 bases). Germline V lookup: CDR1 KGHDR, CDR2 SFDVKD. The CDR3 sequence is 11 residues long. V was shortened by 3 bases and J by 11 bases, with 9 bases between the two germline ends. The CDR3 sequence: CATSDGHGAFF. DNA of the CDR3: TGTGCCACCAGTGATGGACACGGCGCTTTCTTT.

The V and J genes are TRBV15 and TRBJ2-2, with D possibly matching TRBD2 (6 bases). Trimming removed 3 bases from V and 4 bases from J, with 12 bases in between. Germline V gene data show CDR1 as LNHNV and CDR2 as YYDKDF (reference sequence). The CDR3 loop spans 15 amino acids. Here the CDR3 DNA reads TGTGCCACCAGCAGGCTCGGGACTCCCACCGGGGAGCTGTTTTTT. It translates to CATSRLGTPTGELFF.

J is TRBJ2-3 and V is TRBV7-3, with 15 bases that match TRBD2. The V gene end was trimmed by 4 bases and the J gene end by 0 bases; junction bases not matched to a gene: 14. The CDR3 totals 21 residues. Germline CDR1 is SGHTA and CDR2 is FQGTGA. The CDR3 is CASSSPTGTSGRWDSTDTQYF. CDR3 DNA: TGTGCCAGCAGCTCACCAACCGGGACTAGCGGGAGGTGGGATAGCACAGATACGCAGTATTTT.

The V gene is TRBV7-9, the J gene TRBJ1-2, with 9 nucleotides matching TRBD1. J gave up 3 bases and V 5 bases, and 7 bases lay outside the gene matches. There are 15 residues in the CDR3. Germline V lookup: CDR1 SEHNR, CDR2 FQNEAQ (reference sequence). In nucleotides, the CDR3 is TGTGCCAGCAGCAGAGGACAGGGGTTGCACTATGGCTACACCTTC. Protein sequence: CASSRGQGLHYGYTF. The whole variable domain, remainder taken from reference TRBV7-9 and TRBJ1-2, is DTGVSQNPRHKITKRGQNVTFRCDPISEHNRLYWYRQTLGQGPEFLTYFQNEAQLEKSRLLSDRFSAERPKGSFSTLEIQRTEQGDSAMYLCASSRGQGLHYGYTFGSGTRLTVV.

CDR3 sequence (DNA): TGCGCCAGCAGCCAAGGACCAGACAGACAATATGGCTACACCTTC. It specifies CASSQGPDRQYGYTF. V and J are TRBV4-1 and TRBJ1-2; D possibly corresponds to TRBD1 (5 bases). Trimming removed 1 base from V and 5 bases from J, with 14 bases in between. CDR1 is MGHRA and CDR2 is YSYEKL in the germline V gene. The CDR3 totals 15 residues.

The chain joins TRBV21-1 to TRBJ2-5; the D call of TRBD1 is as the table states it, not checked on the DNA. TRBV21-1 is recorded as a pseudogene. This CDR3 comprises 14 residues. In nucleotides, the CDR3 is TGTGCCAGCAGCCCTGGGACAGTCCACGAGACCCAGTACTTC. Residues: CASSPGTVHETQYF.

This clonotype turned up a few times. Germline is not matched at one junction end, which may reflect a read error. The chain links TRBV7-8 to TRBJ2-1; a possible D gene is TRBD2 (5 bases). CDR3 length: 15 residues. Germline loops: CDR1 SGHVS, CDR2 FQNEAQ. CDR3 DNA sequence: TGTGCCAGCATCTTAGAGGGCAGAAACAACAATGAGCAGTTCTTC. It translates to CASILEGRNNNEQFF.

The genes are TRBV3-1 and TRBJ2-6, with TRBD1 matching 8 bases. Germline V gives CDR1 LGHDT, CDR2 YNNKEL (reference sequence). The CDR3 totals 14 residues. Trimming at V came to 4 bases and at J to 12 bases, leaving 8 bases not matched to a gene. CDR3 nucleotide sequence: TGTGCCAGCAGCCTCGACAGGGGAATAACCGTCCTGACTTTC. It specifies CASSLDRGITVLTF.

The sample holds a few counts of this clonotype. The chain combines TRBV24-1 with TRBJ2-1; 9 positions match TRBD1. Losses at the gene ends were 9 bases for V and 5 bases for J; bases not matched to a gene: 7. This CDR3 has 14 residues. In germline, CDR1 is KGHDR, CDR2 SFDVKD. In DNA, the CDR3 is TGTGCCACCGGGATGGGGACAGGGAACAATGAGCAGTTCTTC. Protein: CATGMGTGNNEQFF.

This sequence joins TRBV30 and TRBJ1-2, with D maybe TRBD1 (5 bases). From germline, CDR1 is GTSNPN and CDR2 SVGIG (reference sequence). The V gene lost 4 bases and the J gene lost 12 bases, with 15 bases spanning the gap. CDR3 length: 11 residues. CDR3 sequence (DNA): TGTGCCTGGACCCAGGGACGGCTTCACACCTTC. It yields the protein CAWTQGRLHTF.

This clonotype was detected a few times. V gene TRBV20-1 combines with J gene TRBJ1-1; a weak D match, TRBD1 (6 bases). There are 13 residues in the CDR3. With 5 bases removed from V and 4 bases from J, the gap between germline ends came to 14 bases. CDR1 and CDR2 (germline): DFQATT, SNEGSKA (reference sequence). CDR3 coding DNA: TGCAGTGCTGATTACAGGGTTCGCACTGAAGCTTTCTTT. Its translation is CSADYRVRTEAFF.